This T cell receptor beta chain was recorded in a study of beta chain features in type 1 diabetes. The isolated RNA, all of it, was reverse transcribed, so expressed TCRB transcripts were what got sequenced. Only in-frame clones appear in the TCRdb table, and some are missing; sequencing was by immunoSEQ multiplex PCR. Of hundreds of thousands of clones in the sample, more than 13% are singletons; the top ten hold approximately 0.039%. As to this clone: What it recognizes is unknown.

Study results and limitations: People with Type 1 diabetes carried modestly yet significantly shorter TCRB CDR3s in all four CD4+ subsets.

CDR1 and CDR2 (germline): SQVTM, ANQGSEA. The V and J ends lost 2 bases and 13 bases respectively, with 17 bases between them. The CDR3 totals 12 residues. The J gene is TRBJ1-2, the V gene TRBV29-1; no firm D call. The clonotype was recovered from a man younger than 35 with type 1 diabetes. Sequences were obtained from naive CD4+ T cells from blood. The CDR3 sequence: CSVENGGKEGTF. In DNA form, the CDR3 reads TGCAGCGTTGAAAATGGTGGAAAGGAAGGCACCTTC.